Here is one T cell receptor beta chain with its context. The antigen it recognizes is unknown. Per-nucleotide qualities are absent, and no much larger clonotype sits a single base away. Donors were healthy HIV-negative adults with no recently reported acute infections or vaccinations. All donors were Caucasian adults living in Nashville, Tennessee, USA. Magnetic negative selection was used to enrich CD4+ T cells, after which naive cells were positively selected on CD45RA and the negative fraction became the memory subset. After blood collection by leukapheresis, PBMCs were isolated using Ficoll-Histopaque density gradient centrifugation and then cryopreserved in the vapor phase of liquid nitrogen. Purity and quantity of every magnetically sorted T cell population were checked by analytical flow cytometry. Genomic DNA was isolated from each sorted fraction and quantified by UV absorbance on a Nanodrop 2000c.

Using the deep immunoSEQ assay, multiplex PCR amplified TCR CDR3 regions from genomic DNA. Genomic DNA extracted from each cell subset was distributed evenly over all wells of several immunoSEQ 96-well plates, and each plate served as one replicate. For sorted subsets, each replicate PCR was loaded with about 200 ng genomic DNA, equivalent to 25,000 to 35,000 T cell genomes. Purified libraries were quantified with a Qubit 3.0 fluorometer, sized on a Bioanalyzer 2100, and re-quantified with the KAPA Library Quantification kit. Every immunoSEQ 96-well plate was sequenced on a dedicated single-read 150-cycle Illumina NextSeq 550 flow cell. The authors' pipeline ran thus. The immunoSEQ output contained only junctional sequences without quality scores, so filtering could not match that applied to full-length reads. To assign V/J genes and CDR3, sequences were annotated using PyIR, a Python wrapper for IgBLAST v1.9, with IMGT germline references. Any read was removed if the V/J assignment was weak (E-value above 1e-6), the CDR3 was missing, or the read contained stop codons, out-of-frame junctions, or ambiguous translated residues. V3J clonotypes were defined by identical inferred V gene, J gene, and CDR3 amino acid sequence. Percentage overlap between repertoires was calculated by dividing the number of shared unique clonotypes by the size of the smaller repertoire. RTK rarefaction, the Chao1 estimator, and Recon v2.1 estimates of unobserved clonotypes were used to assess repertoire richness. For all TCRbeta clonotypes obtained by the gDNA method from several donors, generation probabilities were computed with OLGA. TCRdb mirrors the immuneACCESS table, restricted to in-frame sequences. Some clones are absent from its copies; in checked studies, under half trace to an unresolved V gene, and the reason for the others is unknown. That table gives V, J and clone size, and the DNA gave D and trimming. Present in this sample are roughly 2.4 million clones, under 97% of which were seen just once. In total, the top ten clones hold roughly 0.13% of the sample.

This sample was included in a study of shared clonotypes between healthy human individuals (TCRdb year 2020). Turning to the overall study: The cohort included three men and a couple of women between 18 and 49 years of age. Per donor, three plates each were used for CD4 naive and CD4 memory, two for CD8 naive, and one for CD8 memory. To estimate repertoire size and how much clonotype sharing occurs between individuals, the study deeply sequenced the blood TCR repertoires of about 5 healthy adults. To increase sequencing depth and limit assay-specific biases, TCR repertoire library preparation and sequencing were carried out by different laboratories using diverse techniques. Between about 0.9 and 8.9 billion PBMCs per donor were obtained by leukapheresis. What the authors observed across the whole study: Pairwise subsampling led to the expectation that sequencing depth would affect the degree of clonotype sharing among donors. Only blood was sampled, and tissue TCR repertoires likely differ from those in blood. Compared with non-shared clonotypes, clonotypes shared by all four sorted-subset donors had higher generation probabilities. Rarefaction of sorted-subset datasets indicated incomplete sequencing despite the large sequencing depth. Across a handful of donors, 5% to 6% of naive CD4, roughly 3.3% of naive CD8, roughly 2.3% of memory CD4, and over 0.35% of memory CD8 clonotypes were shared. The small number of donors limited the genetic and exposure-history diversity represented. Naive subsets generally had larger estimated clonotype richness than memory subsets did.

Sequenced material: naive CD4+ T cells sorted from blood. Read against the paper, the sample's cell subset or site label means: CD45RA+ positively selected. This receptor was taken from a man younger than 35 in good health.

CDR3 region: CASSLRWADTQYF. The bases are TGCGCCAGCAGCTTGAGGTGGGCAGATACGCAGTATTTT. The receptor chain draws on TRBV5-1 and TRBJ2-3, with the D gene not clear enough to name. The germline V gene supplies CDR1 SGHRS and CDR2 YFSETQ. V was cut back by 1 base and J by 4 bases, leaving a gap of 7 bases between them. The CDR3, from cysteine to phenylalanine, totals 13 residues. The DNA shown is the 39-base CDR3, in frame from base 1.